The clone carrying this TCR beta chain was picked up many times. Its target is unknown. Using its own MiXCR run on the 5' RACE reads, TCRdb lists one record per CDR3 protein. Among 150,000 to 200,000 distinct CDR3 sequences, under 15% were seen once, and the ten largest hold about 10%. The CDR3 is 13 amino acids. Per germline, CDR1 SGHNT and CDR2 YENEEA. V lost 3 bases, J lost 8 bases, and 11 bases lay in between. This entry belongs to a study of CD8 T cells in ankylosing spondylitis. General study findings and limits: Among TCR beta sequences, a motif of eight highly homologous variants appeared characteristic of ankylosing spondylitis blood. Before this, some motif variants had been reported in reactive arthritis synovial fluid and blood. Clones tied to disease were said to be significantly enriched in matched ankylosing spondylitis synovial fluid.

The sample consisted of blood, either unsorted or a sorted T cell fraction (not recorded which). The TCR was taken from a female donor with ankylosing spondylitis or in good health (not recorded which). The rearrangement joins TRBV11-3 to TRBJ1-3; D is possibly TRBD1 (6 bases). CDR3 loop: CASSFTGSDTIYF. CDR3 nucleotides: TGTGCCAGCAGCTTTACAGGGTCAGACACCATATATTTT.